Sequencing of this T cell receptor (beta chain) was carried out in a study of T-cell memory formation after mild COVID-19. Study-level points and caveats: The SARS-CoV-2 specificity of second-wave clones reaching peak at day 37 remained unverified. There were some responding clones in pre-infection memory, which suggested that cross-reactive memory had joined.

The sample holds a few counts of this clonotype. Antigen: not known. V was pared by 6 bases and J by 4 bases, with 4 bases of the junction left unmatched. The CDR3 length is 13 residues. Researchers used 5'RACE with constant-segment primers to make TCR alpha and TCR beta cDNA libraries that carry sample barcodes and UMIs. TCRdb re-analysed the 5' RACE reads in MiXCR, keeping a single row per CDR3 protein. The data contain approximately 500,000 distinct CDR3 sequences, approximately 25% of them seen just once; the ten biggest clones take up around 13%. This chain links TRBV12-3 or TRBV12-4 with TRBJ2-5, with TRBD1 matching 8 bases. The sequence came from an adult woman who had mild COVID-19 (a few samples of this study predate the infection). Cell type and time point are not known. What was sequenced was PBMCs or a T cell subset sorted from them (not recorded which). Here the CDR3 reads CASRTGGGETQYF. Here the CDR3 DNA reads TGTGCCAGCAGAACAGGGGGAGGAGAGACCCAGTACTTC.